The T cell receptor beta chain under discussion was sequenced for a study of T cell responses to AZD1222 COVID-19 vaccine. Study-level points and caveats: Targeting of unmutated variant regions was reportedly seen in nearly half of spike-specific TCRs. Spike-specific TCR breadth and depth went up after people got two AZD1222 doses. There were mostly white British donors and more females than males, and clonal diversity was possibly underestimated.

Germline trimming cut 3 bases from V and 4 bases from J; bases unmatched to any gene: 14. The CDR3 has 17 amino acids. The V gene's germline CDR1 is MGHRA and CDR2 YSYEKL. Assay: immunoSEQ multiplex PCR; the TCRdb copy retains only in-frame clones and omits some. The top ten clones hold around 17% of a sample with some 100,000 clones, 86% of them seen once. On this clone itself: What it binds is unknown.

Researchers grouped second doses given at about 4 or about 12 weeks into one pool. This clonotype was obtained from an adult who received the AZD1222 COVID-19 vaccine. The chain combines TRBV4-1 with TRBJ2-5; 7 nucleotides align to TRBD1. Sequenced material: peripheral blood, taken 28 days after the second AZD1222 dose. The CDR3 spells CASSQDTTGYRGETQYF. Here the CDR3 DNA reads TGCGCCAGCAGCCAGGACACTACCGGCTACAGGGGAGAGACCCAGTACTTC.